What follows are 18 T cell receptor beta chains derived from one specimen sequenced in a study of T-cell reconstitution after alpha-beta-depleted transplantation in children. During its preparation, the TCRbeta library received unique molecular identifiers. TCRdb re-analysed the PCR reads in MiXCR, keeping a single row per CDR3 protein. The table shows 250,000 or so distinct CDR3 sequences, with roughly a quarter occurring only once. The starting material was PBMCs, mostly from graft donor cells, obtained 360 days after TCRalphabeta/CD19-depleted stem cell transplant. The origin of the receptors is a female patient aged 2 to 10 who had a stem cell transplant for congenital amegakaryocytic thrombocytopenia, so the T cells may come from the graft donor.

This clonotype showed up just a few times. The chain is built from TRBV11-1 and TRBJ1-2, with D perhaps matching TRBD1 (6 bases). Trimming removed 5 bases from V and 5 bases from J, with 15 bases in between. Looked up from germline, CDR1 is SGHAT and CDR2 is FQDESV (reference sequence). The CDR3 extends over 14 amino acids. The CDR3: CASSPDRRSYGYTF. CDR3 in DNA: TGTGCCAGCAGCCCGGACAGACGATCATATGGCTACACCTTC.

This rearrangement joins TRBV3-1 to TRBJ2-7; tentatively, D is TRBD1 (6 bases). V was pared by 2 bases and J by 3 bases, with 14 bases between. This CDR3 is 15 amino acids long. Germline loops: CDR1 LGHDT, CDR2 YNNKEL (reference sequence). In DNA form, the CDR3 reads TGTGCCAGCAGCCAACCCGGGACAACCATCTACGAGCAGTACTTC. Translated: CASSQPGTTIYEQYF.

This CDR3 reads CASSLGFPNTGELFF. The CDR3 DNA sequence: TGTGCCAGCAGCTTAGGGTTCCCGAACACCGGGGAGCTGTTTTTT. The J gene is TRBJ2-2, the V gene TRBV11-2; D remains unclear. V gave up 1 base and J gave up 0 bases, with 6 bases separating them. CDR1 is SGHAT and CDR2 is FQNNGV in the germline V gene. The CDR3 runs to 15 residues.

This sequence joins TRBV12-3 or TRBV12-4 and TRBJ2-7; D unresolved. CDR3 length: 13 amino acids. The germline V and J ends were trimmed by 2 bases and 1 base, with 6 bases remaining between them. The CDR3 DNA is TGTGCCAGCAGTTTATTTCAGTCCTACGAGCAGTACTTC. Its protein product is CASSLFQSYEQYF.

This rearrangement joins TRBV7-3 to TRBJ2-1; the D gene is possibly TRBD1 (5 bases). Germline V gene data show CDR1 as SGHTA and CDR2 as FQGTGA. This CDR3 has 14 residues. Trimming removed 3 bases at V and 5 bases at J, with 11 bases between. CDR3 bases: TGTGCCAGCAGCTTTACAGGCGGCGACAATGAGCAGTTCTTC. The encoded protein is CASSFTGGDNEQFF.

The CDR3 is CASGSGPTWSYNEQFF. Here the CDR3 DNA reads TGTGCCAGTGGTAGCGGGCCTACCTGGTCGTACAATGAGCAGTTCTTC. V and J are TRBV19 and TRBJ2-1, with 7 bases identical to TRBD2. V shed 8 bases, J shed 4 bases, and the junction held 14 bases outside the gene matches. The CDR3 length is 16 residues. Per germline, CDR1 LNHDA and CDR2 SQIVND (reference sequence).

To note about this clonotype: A read error may explain this, as a much larger clone is one base away. This sequence joins TRBV4-1 and TRBJ2-1; 13 nucleotides agree with TRBD2. CDR1 MGHRA and CDR2 YSYEKL come from the germline V gene. This CDR3 spans 16 amino acids. The CDR3 spells CASGSRRTSGSNEQLF. The CDR3 DNA reads TGCGCCAGCGGAAGCCGAAGGACTAGCGGGAGTAATGAGCAGTTGTTC.

The chain has TRBV28 and TRBJ2-5, with 13 bases that match TRBD2. Losses at the gene ends were 5 bases for V and 7 bases for J; bases not matched to a gene: 10. This CDR3 contains 16 residues. Germline CDR1 reads MDHEN; CDR2 reads SYDVKM. For the CDR3, the DNA is TGTGCCAGCAGTCAAAGACTAGCGGGGGGCCTTCGGACCCAGTACTTC. It is translated as CASSQRLAGGLRTQYF.

This clonotype was seen a handful of times. In DNA form, the CDR3 reads TGCGCCAGCAGTGAGTCCCGGGGGGGGTCCTACGAGCAGTACTTC. Translation gives CASSESRGGSYEQYF. The genes are TRBV10-1 and TRBJ2-7, with 8 positions matching TRBD2. The V segment lost 0 bases and the J segment 1 base; nucleotides outside the gene matches: 2. CDR3 length: 15 residues. In germline, CDR1 is WNHNN, CDR2 SYGVQD (reference sequence).

This clonotype was picked up many times. The chain links TRBV20-1 to TRBJ2-7, with 8 bases matching TRBD1. The CDR3 extends over 15 amino acids. The V gene's germline CDR1 is DFQATT and CDR2 SNEGSKA (reference sequence). V lost 4 bases to trimming and J lost 2 bases; unmatched junction nucleotides: 10. The CDR3 is CSANPADRGTYEQYF. The DNA for the CDR3 is TGCAGTGCTAACCCCGCCGACAGGGGAACCTACGAGCAGTACTTC.

Only a few counts were recorded for this clonotype. The chain carries TRBV4-2 and TRBJ2-7, with 10 nucleotides matching TRBD1. The CDR3 contains 16 residues. Germline CDR1 is LGHNA and CDR2 is YNFKEQ. The trim removed 1 base at V and 0 bases at J, leaving 3 bases unmatched. In DNA, the CDR3 is TGTGCCAGCAGCCAAGGACAGGGGGCTATCTCCTACGAGCAGTACTTC. Residues: CASSQGQGAISYEQYF.

This clonotype was observed at least ten times. The chain recombines TRBV29-1 with TRBJ2-1, with D hard to call. This CDR3 has 9 residues. V gave up 5 bases and J gave up 9 bases, with 5 bases separating them. The germline CDR1 and CDR2 sequences are SQVTM and ANQGSEA. The CDR3 sequence: CSVQPEQFF. In DNA, the CDR3 is TGCAGCGTTCAACCTGAGCAGTTCTTC.

The chain couples TRBV9 to TRBJ1-2; D is perhaps TRBD1 (6 bases). CDR3 length equals 12 residues. Trimming cost V 5 bases and J 8 bases, with 13 bases left between them. In germline, CDR1 is SGDLS, CDR2 YYNGEE. The CDR3 sequence: CASRKQGGGYTF. The CDR3 DNA sequence: TGTGCCAGCAGGAAACAGGGTGGGGGCTACACCTTC.

The chain combines TRBV30 with TRBJ2-1; D gene unclear. Trimming took 3 bases from V and 2 from J, leaving 14 bases between them. CDR3 length: 15 amino acids. Germline V gene sequence: CDR1 GTSNPN, CDR2 SVGIG (reference sequence). This chain's CDR3 is CAWSDLPNAYNEQFF. DNA of the CDR3: TGTGCCTGGAGCGACCTTCCTAACGCCTACAATGAGCAGTTCTTC. Combining the CDR3 with reference TRBV30 and TRBJ2-1 gives the whole variable domain SQTIHQWPATLVQPVGSPLSLECTVEGTSNPNLYWYRQAAGRGLQLLFYSVGIGQISSEVPQNLSASRPQDRQFILSSKKLLLSDSGFYLCAWSDLPNAYNEQFFGPGTRLTVL.

The rearrangement links TRBV5-6 to TRBJ2-3; D remains unclear. The germline CDR1 and CDR2 sequences are SGHDT and YYEEEE. Between the trimmed V and J ends, which lost 4 bases and 0 bases, there was a span of 6 bases. This CDR3 spans 13 amino acids. The CDR3 reads CASSAYSTDTQYF. The CDR3, as DNA: TGTGCCAGCAGCGCTTATAGCACAGATACGCAGTATTTT.

The V and J genes are TRBV11-1 and TRBJ2-3; D possibly corresponds to TRBD1 (6 bases). Trimming removed 2 bases from V and 3 bases from J, with 24 bases in between. The germline V gene encodes CDR1 SGHAT and CDR2 FQDESV (reference sequence). The CDR3 covers 19 residues. CDR3 residues: CASSLPTKIRGKDTDTQYF. Written as DNA, the CDR3 is TGTGCCAGCAGCTTACCCACTAAGATCAGGGGTAAGGATACAGATACGCAGTATTTT.

This chain connects TRBV11-3 to TRBJ2-1; 9 nucleotides agree with TRBD2. CDR3 length equals 15 residues. CDR1 is SGHNT and CDR2 is YENEEA in the germline V gene. V lost 0 bases, J lost 5 bases, and 2 bases stayed unmatched. Here the CDR3 DNA reads TGTGCCAGCAGCTTAGAAGCGGGAGGTCACAATGAGCAGTTCTTC. Its translation: CASSLEAGGHNEQFF.

The chain combines TRBV3-1 with TRBJ1-1, with 7 nucleotides matching TRBD1. This CDR3 is 13 amino acids long. Germline CDR1 is LGHDT and CDR2 is YNNKEL (reference sequence). Trimming took 8 bases from V and 3 from J; bases not matched to a gene: 6. The CDR3 loop is CASGRQGDTEAFF. The CDR3 region has the DNA TGTGCCAGCGGAAGACAGGGAGACACTGAAGCTTTCTTT.